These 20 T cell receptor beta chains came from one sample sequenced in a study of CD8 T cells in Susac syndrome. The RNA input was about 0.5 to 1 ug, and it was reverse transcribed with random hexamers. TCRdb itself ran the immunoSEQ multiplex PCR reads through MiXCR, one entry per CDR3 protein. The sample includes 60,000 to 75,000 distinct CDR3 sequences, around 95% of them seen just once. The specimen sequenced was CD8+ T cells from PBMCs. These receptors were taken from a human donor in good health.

DNA of the CDR3: TGTGCCAGTAGTTCAGGGATGCAGCCCCAGCATTTT. This codes for CASSSGMQPQHF. J is TRBJ1-5 and V is TRBV19; TRBD1 is a possible D gene (5 bases). The length of the CDR3 is 12 residues. Germline CDR1 and CDR2: LNHDA and SQIVND (reference sequence). The V end was cut by 5 bases, the J end by 7 bases, with 9 bases between.

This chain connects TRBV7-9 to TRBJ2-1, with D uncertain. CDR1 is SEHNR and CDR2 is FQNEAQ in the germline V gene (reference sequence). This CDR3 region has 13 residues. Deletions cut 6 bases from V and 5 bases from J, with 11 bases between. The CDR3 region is CASSYRTNNEQFF. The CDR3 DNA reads TGTGCCAGCAGTTATAGAACCAACAATGAGCAGTTCTTC. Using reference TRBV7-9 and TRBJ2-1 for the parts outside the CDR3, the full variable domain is DTGVSQNPRHKITKRGQNVTFRCDPISEHNRLYWYRQTLGQGPEFLTYFQNEAQLEKSRLLSDRFSAERPKGSFSTLEIQRTEQGDSAMYLCASSYRTNNEQFFGPGTRLTVL.

CDR3 bases: TGTGCCAGCAGTACCCGGGACCTCAACACTGAAGCTTTCTTT. Translated: CASSTRDLNTEAFF. The chain carries TRBV27 and TRBJ1-1; TRBD1 might be the D (5 bases). CDR1 and CDR2 from the germline V gene are MNHEY and SMNVEV (reference sequence). This CDR3 is 14 amino acids long. Trimming took off 5 bases at V and 2 bases at J, with 12 bases between the two ends.

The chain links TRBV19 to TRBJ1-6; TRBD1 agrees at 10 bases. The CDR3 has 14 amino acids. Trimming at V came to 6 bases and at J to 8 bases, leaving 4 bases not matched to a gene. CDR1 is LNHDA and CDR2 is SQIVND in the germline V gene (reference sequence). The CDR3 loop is CASSKGQGHSPLHF. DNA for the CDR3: TGTGCCAGTAGCAAGGGACAGGGGCATTCACCCCTCCACTTT. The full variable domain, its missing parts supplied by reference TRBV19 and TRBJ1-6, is DGGITQSPKYLFRKEGQNVTLSCEQNLNHDAMYWYRQDPGQGLRLIYYSQIVNDFQKGDIAEGYSVSREKKESFPLTVTSAQKNPTAFYLCASSKGQGHSPLHFGNGTRLTVT.

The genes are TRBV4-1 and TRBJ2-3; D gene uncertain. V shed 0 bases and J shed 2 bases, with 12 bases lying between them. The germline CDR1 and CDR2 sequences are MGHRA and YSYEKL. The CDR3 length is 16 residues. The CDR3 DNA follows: TGCGCCAGCAGCCAAGATTGGGCAATTTACACAGATACGCAGTATTTT. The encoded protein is CASSQDWAIYTDTQYF.

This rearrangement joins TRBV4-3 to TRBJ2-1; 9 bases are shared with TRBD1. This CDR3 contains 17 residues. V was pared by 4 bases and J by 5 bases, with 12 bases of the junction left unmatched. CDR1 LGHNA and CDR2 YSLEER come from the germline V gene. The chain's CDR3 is CASSPATGGRKNNEQFF. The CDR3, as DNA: TGCGCCAGCAGCCCGGCGACAGGGGGGAGAAAGAACAATGAGCAGTTCTTC.

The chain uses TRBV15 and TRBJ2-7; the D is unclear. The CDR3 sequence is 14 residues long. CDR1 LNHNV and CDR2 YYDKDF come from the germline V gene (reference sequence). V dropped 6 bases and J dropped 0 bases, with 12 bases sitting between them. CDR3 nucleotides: TGTGCCACCAGTTTAGAATCGAGCTCCTACGAGCAGTACTTC. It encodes CATSLESSSYEQYF.

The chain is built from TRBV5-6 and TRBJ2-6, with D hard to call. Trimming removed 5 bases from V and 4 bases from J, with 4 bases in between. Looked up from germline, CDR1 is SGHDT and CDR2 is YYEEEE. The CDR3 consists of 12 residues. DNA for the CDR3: TGTGCCAGCAGGGGCGGGGCCAACGTCCTGACTTTC. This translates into CASRGGANVLTF.

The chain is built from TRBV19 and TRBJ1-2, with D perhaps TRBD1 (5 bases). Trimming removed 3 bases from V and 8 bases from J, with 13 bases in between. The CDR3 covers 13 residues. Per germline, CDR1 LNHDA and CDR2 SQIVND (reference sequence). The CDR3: CASSIGSGSGYTF. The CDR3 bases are TGTGCCAGTAGTATTGGATCAGGGTCCGGCTACACCTTC. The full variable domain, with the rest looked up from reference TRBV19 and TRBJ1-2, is DGGITQSPKYLFRKEGQNVTLSCEQNLNHDAMYWYRQDPGQGLRLIYYSQIVNDFQKGDIAEGYSVSREKKESFPLTVTSAQKNPTAFYLCASSIGSGSGYTFGSGTRLTVV.

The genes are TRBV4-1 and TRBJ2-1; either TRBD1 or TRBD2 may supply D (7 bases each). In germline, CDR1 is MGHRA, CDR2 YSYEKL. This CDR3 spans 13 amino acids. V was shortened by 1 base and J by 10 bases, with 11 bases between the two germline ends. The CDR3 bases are TGCGCCAGCAGCCAAGCCCAGGGGGGGGAGCAGTTCTTC. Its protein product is CASSQAQGGEQFF.

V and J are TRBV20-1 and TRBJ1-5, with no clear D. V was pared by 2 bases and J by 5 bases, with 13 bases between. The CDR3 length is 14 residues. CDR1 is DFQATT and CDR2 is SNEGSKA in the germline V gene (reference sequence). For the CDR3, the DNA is TGCAGTGCTAGAATCGTAAACCGGGATCAGCCCCAGCATTTT. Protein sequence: CSARIVNRDQPQHF.

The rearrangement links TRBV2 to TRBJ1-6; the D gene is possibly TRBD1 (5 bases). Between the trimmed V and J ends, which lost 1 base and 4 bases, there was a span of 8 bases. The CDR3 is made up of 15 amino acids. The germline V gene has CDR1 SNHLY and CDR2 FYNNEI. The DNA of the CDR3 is TGTGCCAGCAGTGAAGTCAGGGAATATAATTCACCCCTCCACTTT. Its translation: CASSEVREYNSPLHF.

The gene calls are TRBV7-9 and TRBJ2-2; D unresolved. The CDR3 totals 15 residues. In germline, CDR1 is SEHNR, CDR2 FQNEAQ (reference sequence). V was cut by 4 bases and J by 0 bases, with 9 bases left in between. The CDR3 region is CASSYSLANTGELFF. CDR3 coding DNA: TGTGCCAGCAGCTACAGCCTCGCGAACACCGGGGAGCTGTTTTTT.

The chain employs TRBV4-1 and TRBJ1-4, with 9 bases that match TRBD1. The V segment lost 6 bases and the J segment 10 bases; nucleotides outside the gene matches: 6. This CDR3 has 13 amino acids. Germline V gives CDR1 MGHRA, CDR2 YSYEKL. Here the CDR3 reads CASRDTGGGKLFF. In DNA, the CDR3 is TGCGCCAGCAGAGATACAGGGGGCGGAAAACTGTTTTTT.

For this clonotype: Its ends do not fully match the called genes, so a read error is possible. The CDR3 here is CASREGTGGNYGYTF. As DNA, the CDR3 is TGTGCCAGCAGGGAAGGTACCGGAGGGAACTATGGCTACACCTTC. The chain joins TRBV2 to TRBJ1-2; no clear D. Germline values: CDR1 SNHLY, CDR2 FYNNEI. The CDR3 runs to 15 residues.

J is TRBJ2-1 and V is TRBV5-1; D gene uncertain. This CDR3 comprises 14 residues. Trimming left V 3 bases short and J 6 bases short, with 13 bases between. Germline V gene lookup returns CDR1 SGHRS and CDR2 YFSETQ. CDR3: CASSSVKVGNEQFF. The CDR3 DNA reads TGCGCCAGCAGCTCCGTTAAGGTGGGCAATGAGCAGTTCTTC.

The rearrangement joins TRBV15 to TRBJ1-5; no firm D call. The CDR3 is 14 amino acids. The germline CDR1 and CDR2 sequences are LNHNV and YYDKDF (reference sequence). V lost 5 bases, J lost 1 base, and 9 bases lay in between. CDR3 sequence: CATSPTESNQPQHF. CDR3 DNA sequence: TGTGCCACCAGCCCAACGGAAAGCAATCAGCCCCAGCATTTT.

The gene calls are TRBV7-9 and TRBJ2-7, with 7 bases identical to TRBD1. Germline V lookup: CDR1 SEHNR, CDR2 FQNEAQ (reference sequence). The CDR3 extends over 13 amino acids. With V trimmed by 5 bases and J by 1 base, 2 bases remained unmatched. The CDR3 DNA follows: TGTGCCAGCAGCCAGACAGGGTCCTACGAGCAGTACTTC. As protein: CASSQTGSYEQYF.

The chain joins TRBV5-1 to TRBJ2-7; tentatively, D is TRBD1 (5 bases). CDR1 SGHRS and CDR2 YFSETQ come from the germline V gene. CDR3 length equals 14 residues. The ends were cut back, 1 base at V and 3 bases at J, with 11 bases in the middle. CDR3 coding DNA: TGCGCCAGCAGCTTGAGTCAGGGTATCTACGAGCAGTACTTC. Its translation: CASSLSQGIYEQYF.

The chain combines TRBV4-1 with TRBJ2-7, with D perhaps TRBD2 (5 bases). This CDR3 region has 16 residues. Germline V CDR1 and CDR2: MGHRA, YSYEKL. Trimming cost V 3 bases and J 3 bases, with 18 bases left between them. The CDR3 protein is CASSQLSLGSDYEQYF. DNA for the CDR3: TGCGCCAGCAGCCAGCTCTCTCTAGGTAGCGACTACGAGCAGTACTTC.